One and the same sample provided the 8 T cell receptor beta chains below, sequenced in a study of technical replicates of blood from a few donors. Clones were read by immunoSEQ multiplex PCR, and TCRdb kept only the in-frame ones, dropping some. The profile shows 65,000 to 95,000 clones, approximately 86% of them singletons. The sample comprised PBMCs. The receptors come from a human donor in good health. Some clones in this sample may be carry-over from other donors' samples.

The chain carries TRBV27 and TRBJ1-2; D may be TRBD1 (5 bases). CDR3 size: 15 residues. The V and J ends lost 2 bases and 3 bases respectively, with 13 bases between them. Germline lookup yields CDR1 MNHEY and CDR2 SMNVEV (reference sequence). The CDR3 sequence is CASSLRYPRDYGYTF. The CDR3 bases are TGTGCCAGCAGTTTACGCTACCCCAGGGACTATGGCTACACCTTC.

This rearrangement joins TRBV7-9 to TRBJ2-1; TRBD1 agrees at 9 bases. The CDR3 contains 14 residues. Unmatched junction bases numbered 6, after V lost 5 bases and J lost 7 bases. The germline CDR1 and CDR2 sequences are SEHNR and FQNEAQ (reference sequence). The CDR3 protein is CASSEGQGWNEQFF. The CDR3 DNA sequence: TGTGCCAGCAGCGAAGGACAGGGGTGGAATGAGCAGTTCTTC.

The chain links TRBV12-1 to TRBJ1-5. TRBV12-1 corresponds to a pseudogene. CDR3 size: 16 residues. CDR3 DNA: TGTGCCAGCAGGCCGGGGGACGGTTATAGCAATCAGCCCCAGCATTTT. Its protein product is CASRPGDGYSNQPQHF.

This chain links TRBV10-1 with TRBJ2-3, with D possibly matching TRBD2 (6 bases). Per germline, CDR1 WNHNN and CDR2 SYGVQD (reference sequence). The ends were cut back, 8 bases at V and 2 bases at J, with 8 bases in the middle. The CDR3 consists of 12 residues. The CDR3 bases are TGCGCCAGCGCGGGACTCACAGATACGCAGTATTTT. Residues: CASAGLTDTQYF.

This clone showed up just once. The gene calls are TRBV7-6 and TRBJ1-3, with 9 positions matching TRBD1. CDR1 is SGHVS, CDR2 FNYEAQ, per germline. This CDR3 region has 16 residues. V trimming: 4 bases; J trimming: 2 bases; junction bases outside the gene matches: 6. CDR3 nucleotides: TGTGCCAGCAGCTCGGGACAGGGCTCGACTGGAAACACCATATATTTT. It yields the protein CASSSGQGSTGNTIYF.

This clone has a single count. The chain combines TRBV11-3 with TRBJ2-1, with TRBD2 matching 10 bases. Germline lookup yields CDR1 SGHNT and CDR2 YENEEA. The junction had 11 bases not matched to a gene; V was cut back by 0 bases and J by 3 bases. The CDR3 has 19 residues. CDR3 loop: CASSLEGTSASPSYNEQFF. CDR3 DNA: TGTGCCAGCAGCTTAGAAGGGACTAGCGCCAGTCCGAGCTACAATGAGCAGTTCTTC. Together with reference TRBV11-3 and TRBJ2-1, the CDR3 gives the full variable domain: EAGVVQSPRYKIIEKKQPVAFWCNPISGHNTLYWYLQNLGQGPELLIRYENEEAVDDSQLPKDRFSAERLKGVDSTLKIQPAELGDSAVYLCASSLEGTSASPSYNEQFFGPGTRLTVL.

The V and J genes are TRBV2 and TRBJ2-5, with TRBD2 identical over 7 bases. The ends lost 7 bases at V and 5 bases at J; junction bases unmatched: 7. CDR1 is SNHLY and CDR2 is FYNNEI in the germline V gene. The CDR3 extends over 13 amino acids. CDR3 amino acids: CASTREWRETQYF. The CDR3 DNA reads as TGTGCCAGCACGCGGGAGTGGAGGGAGACCCAGTACTTC.

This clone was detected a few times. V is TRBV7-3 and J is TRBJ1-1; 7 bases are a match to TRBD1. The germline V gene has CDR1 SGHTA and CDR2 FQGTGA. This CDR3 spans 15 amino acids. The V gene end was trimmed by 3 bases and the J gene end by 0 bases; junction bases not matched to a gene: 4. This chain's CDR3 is CASSLAGGMNTEAFF. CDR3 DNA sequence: TGTGCCAGCAGCTTGGCAGGGGGGATGAACACTGAAGCTTTCTTT.